This is a list of T cell receptor beta chains from one sample in a study of blood T cells in healthy people across ages. TCRdb re-called the 5' RACE reads through MiXCR, storing one row per CDR3 protein. The sample shows more than 750,000 distinct CDR3 sequences, almost 30% of them seen only once. These same records also appear under a second study, on T cells of mothers and their children.

Sequenced input: blood. Receptors originate from a woman aged 40-49 years in good health. CDR3s include the opening cysteine and the closing phenylalanine or tryptophan. The D gene is left open where the match is weak. Clone size, where shown, is once, few, many, or a class for clones that have expanded.

d_gene: -; j_gene: TRBJ1-5; abundance: -; v_gene: TRBV7-2; CDR3aa: CASSLEAGHIRAQHF; CDR3nt: TGTGCCAGCAGCTTAGAGGCAGGCCATATCAGGGCCCAGCATTTT
d_gene: -; j_gene: TRBJ2-1; abundance: few; v_gene: TRBV5-4; CDR3aa: CASSLSEDSYNEQFF; CDR3nt: TGTGCCAGCAGCTTGTCAGAGGACTCCTACAATGAGCAGTTCTTC
d_gene: -; j_gene: TRBJ1-2; abundance: few; v_gene: TRBV12-3/TRBV12-4; CDR3aa: CASSPGALRDGYTF; CDR3nt: TGTGCCAGCAGTCCAGGGGCCCTCCGGGATGGCTACACCTTC
d_gene: -; j_gene: TRBJ2-1; abundance: -; v_gene: TRBV4-1; CDR3aa: CASSSRRNEQFF; CDR3nt: TGCGCCAGCAGCTCCCGACGCAATGAGCAGTTCTTC
d_gene: TRBD1; j_gene: TRBJ1-2; abundance: -; v_gene: TRBV7-9; CDR3aa: CASSPPTHRGHGYTF; CDR3nt: TGTGCCAGCAGCCCGCCAACCCACAGGGGCCATGGCTACACCTTC
d_gene: -; j_gene: TRBJ1-2; abundance: -; v_gene: TRBV4-3; CDR3aa: CASSQDLGGEYTFPYGYTF; CDR3nt: TGCGCCAGCAGCCAAGATCTGGGGGGGGAGTACACATTCCCATATGGCTACACCTTC
d_gene: TRBD1; j_gene: TRBJ2-1; abundance: many; v_gene: TRBV5-1; CDR3aa: CASSTGQGGSPEQFF; CDR3nt: TGCGCCAGCAGCACCGGACAGGGGGGAAGTCCGGAGCAGTTCTTC
d_gene: -; j_gene: TRBJ1-2; abundance: -; v_gene: TRBV20-1; CDR3aa: CSARTDTNYGYTF; CDR3nt: TGCAGTGCTAGAACCGATACTAACTATGGCTACACCTTC
d_gene: -; j_gene: TRBJ2-7; abundance: -; v_gene: TRBV6-5; CDR3aa: CASSYAGTGSYEQYF; CDR3nt: TGTGCCAGCAGTTACGCCGGGACGGGATCCTACGAGCAGTACTTC
d_gene: TRBD2; j_gene: TRBJ2-4; abundance: -; v_gene: TRBV11-2; CDR3aa: CASRRGGADKNIQYF; CDR3nt: TGTGCCAGCAGGCGCGGGGGGGCAGACAAAAACATTCAGTACTTC
d_gene: -; j_gene: TRBJ2-5; abundance: -; v_gene: TRBV7-2; CDR3aa: CASSLRGSRSRQETQYF; CDR3nt: TGTGCCAGCAGCTTAAGGGGAAGCAGGTCCAGGCAAGAGACCCAGTACTTC
d_gene: TRBD1; j_gene: TRBJ1-5; abundance: -; v_gene: TRBV12-3/TRBV12-4; CDR3aa: CASSSPGQEDQPQHF; CDR3nt: TGTGCCAGCAGTTCGCCGGGACAGGAAGATCAGCCCCAGCATTTT
d_gene: -; j_gene: TRBJ1-2; abundance: -; v_gene: TRBV27; CDR3aa: CASSSYGVWGGPRDYGYTF; CDR3nt: TGTGCCAGCAGTTCCTATGGTGTGTGGGGGGGACCCAGGGACTATGGCTACACCTTC
d_gene: -; j_gene: TRBJ2-3; abundance: few; v_gene: TRBV2; CDR3aa: CARGRSYTDTQYF; CDR3nt: TGTGCCAGGGGGAGGTCTTACACAGATACGCAGTATTTT
d_gene: -; j_gene: TRBJ2-5; abundance: many; v_gene: TRBV27; CDR3aa: CASSPGAGGQQYF; CDR3nt: TGTGCCAGCAGTCCGGGGGCAGGGGGTCAGCAGTACTTC
d_gene: -; j_gene: TRBJ1-1; abundance: -; v_gene: TRBV2; CDR3aa: CAERRTGLTEAFF; CDR3nt: TGTGCCGAGCGACGTACAGGGCTCACTGAAGCTTTCTTT
d_gene: TRBD2; j_gene: TRBJ2-3; abundance: -; v_gene: TRBV20-1; CDR3aa: CSASFPERGGSTDTQYF; CDR3nt: TGCAGTGCTAGCTTCCCCGAGCGGGGGGGCAGCACAGATACGCAGTATTTT
d_gene: -; j_gene: TRBJ2-5; abundance: few; v_gene: TRBV4-2; CDR3aa: CASSQDMSFQETQYF; CDR3nt: TGTGCCAGCAGCCAAGATATGAGTTTCCAAGAGACCCAGTACTTC
d_gene: -; j_gene: TRBJ1-1; abundance: few; v_gene: TRBV7-3; CDR3aa: CASSLYRAMNTEAFF; CDR3nt: TGTGCCAGCAGCTTATACAGGGCTATGAACACTGAAGCTTTCTTT
d_gene: TRBD2; j_gene: TRBJ2-3; abundance: few; v_gene: TRBV5-6; CDR3aa: CASSLVRGGTQYF; CDR3nt: TGTGCCAGCAGCTTGGTACGGGGAGGGACGCAGTATTTT
d_gene: -; j_gene: TRBJ2-7; abundance: -; v_gene: TRBV7-2; CDR3aa: CASSAQGLPYEQYF; CDR3nt: TGTGCCAGCAGCGCTCAGGGGCTTCCCTACGAGCAGTACTTC